One sample yielded the 29 T cell receptor beta chains listed below, sequenced in a study of T-cell reconstitution after alpha-beta-depleted transplantation in children (dated by TCRdb to the mid-2010s). Library generation was performed with PCR. Sequencing relied on an Illumina HiSeq 2500. TCR library preparation used molecular barcoding, with unique molecular identifiers applied to normalize quantification of the TCRbeta repertoire. TCRdb itself trimmed the public reads at Q25 with fastp, ran MiXCR and retained productive beta chains. Identical CDR3 proteins give one entry, which carries the most common genes and DNA. For this sample there are roughly 500,000 distinct CDR3 sequences; approximately 29% appear just once. The top ten clonotypes cover around 2.5% of the sample. Sequences were derived from PBMCs from the stem cell graft donor, sampled from the stem cell graft. The receptors were gathered from a human donor who donated a stem cell graft to a child with aplastic anemia.

The gene calls are TRBV7-9 and TRBJ2-7, with TRBD2 identical over 14 bases. The CDR3 runs 15 residues. Germline CDR1 reads SEHNR; CDR2 reads FQNEAQ (reference sequence). V lost 4 bases and J lost 6; bases outside the gene matches: 5. In DNA form, the CDR3 reads TGTGCCAGCAGCTCGGGACTAGCGGGAGTCCCCGAGCAGTACGTC. Protein sequence: CASSSGLAGVPEQYV.

The chain joins TRBV5-4 to TRBJ2-5; TRBD2 matches 15 bases. Germline V gene lookup returns CDR1 SGHNT and CDR2 YYREEE (reference sequence). The CDR3 is 17 amino acids. V gave up 4 bases and J gave up 4 bases; unmatched junction bases: 8. The CDR3 loop reads CASSAGGLAGGGETQYF. The DNA for the CDR3 is TGTGCCAGCAGCGCCGGGGGACTAGCGGGAGGAGGAGAGACCCAGTACTTC.

The chain has TRBV29-1 and TRBJ2-3, with TRBD2 matching 9 bases. Germline-derived CDR1 and CDR2 are SQVTM and ANQGSEA. This CDR3 spans 14 amino acids. V gave up 6 bases and J gave up 6 bases; unmatched junction bases: 10. DNA for the CDR3: TGCAGCGTGACTTTAGCGGGAGTTCTTGATACGCAGTATTTT. Its protein product is CSVTLAGVLDTQYF.

This clonotype was detected a few times. The chain joins TRBV20-1 to TRBJ2-7, with 12 bases matching TRBD2. Trimming cost V 3 bases and J 8 bases; bases outside gene matches: 11. The CDR3 length is 15 residues. In germline, CDR1 is DFQATT, CDR2 SNEGSKA (reference sequence). CDR3 DNA sequence: TGCAGTGCTAGCGTCTCGATACTAGCGGGAGGCCAGCAGTACTTC. It translates to CSASVSILAGGQQYF.

This clonotype occurred a few times. The rearrangement uses TRBV20-1 and TRBJ2-1; 8 nucleotides match TRBD2. The CDR3 contains 14 residues. Germline CDR1 and CDR2: DFQATT and SNEGSKA (reference sequence). V shed 3 bases and J 3 bases; nucleotides not matched to a gene: 4. CDR3 nucleotide sequence: TGCAGTGCTAGCGGGAGGGCCTACTACAATGAGCAGTTCTTC. This codes for CSASGRAYYNEQFF.

The gene calls are TRBV5-6 and TRBJ2-1; no definite D call. CDR1 is SGHDT and CDR2 is YYEEEE in the germline V gene. CDR3 length: 15 residues. The V gene lost 0 bases and the J gene lost 3 bases, with 10 bases spanning the gap. The CDR3 DNA follows: TGTGCCAGCAGCTTGGGGGCGGCCGTCTACAATGAGCAGTTCTTC. This encodes CASSLGAAVYNEQFF. Drawing the rest from reference TRBV5-6 and TRBJ2-1, the complete variable domain is DAGVTQSPTHLIKTRGQQVTLRCSPKSGHDTVSWYQQALGQGPQFIFQYYEEEERQRGNFPDRFSGHQFPNYSSELNVNALLLGDSALYLCASSLGAAVYNEQFFGPGTRLTVL.

This clonotype was seen a handful of times. This chain joins TRBV6-2 or TRBV6-3 and TRBJ2-2, with TRBD1 identical over 7 bases. The CDR3 consists of 14 residues. J was trimmed by 6 bases and V by 5 bases; bases with no gene match: 6. CDR1 and CDR2 from the germline V gene are MNHEY and SVGEGT. The CDR3 DNA reads as TGTGCCAGCAGTAAACAGACAGGGTCCGGGGAGCTGTTTTTT. This gives the protein CASSKQTGSGELFF.

This chain links TRBV9 with TRBJ1-4, with 7 bases fitting TRBD1. From germline, CDR1 is SGDLS and CDR2 YYNGEE. CDR3 size: 15 residues. Germline trimming cut 4 bases from V and 4 bases from J; bases unmatched to any gene: 7. CDR3 protein: CASSPTGQFNEKLFF. The DNA of the CDR3 is TGTGCCAGCAGCCCCACGGGACAGTTTAATGAAAAACTGTTTTTT.

DNA for the CDR3: TGCAGTGCTAGAGACGTAGGGGGGGTGAGGGACAATGAGCAGTTCTTC. This codes for CSARDVGGVRDNEQFF. V usage is TRBV20-1 and J usage is TRBJ2-1, with D possibly TRBD2 on 7 matching bases. The germline V gene encodes CDR1 DFQATT and CDR2 SNEGSKA (reference sequence). Trimming shortened V by 0 bases and J by 5 bases, and 17 bases separated the two germline ends. This CDR3 spans 16 amino acids.

This clonotype was counted only a few times. The chain joins TRBV5-5 to TRBJ2-5, with 9 nucleotides matching TRBD1. CDR1 and CDR2 from the germline V gene are SGHKS and YYEKEE (reference sequence). V lost 0 bases to trimming and J lost 5 bases; unmatched junction nucleotides: 8. The CDR3 has 16 amino acids. CDR3 sequence: CASSLGAFGTGETQYF. CDR3 DNA: TGTGCCAGCAGCTTGGGCGCTTTCGGGACAGGGGAGACCCAGTACTTC.

This clonotype was seen a handful of times. The chain carries TRBV10-3 and TRBJ2-1; no reliable D call. The ends were cut back, 4 bases at V and 5 bases at J, with 6 bases in the middle. This CDR3 region has 12 residues. Germline CDR1 reads ENHRY; CDR2 reads SYGVKD. The CDR3 here is CAISGTNNEQFF. The CDR3 region has the DNA TGTGCCATCAGTGGGACCAACAATGAGCAGTTCTTC.

This clonotype was observed a few times. This chain connects TRBV6-1 to TRBJ2-3; D not certain. The ends were cut back, 6 bases at V and 5 bases at J, with 18 bases in the middle. Germline CDR1 is MNHNS and CDR2 is SASEGT. CDR3 length equals 15 residues. CDR3 DNA: TGTGCCAGCAGGGCCACGGGTGCTGCCCTAGATACGCAGTATTTT. This translates into CASRATGAALDTQYF.

This chain connects TRBV6-2 or TRBV6-3 to TRBJ2-5; D remains ambiguous. V lost 0 bases and J 0 bases, leaving 5 bases between the germline ends. The CDR3 sequence is 14 residues long. From germline, CDR1 is MNHEY and CDR2 SVGEGT. CDR3 loop: CASSYSPNQETQYF. CDR3 nucleotide sequence: TGTGCCAGCAGTTACTCTCCTAACCAAGAGACCCAGTACTTC.

This sequence joins TRBV25-1 and TRBJ2-1, with 7 bases matching TRBD1. With 5 bases clipped from V and 5 bases from J, the junction kept 15 bases outside the gene matches. This CDR3 has 17 residues. CDR1 and CDR2 from the germline V gene are MGHDK and SYGVNS. Here the CDR3 reads CASSRSPPGQPHNEQFF. The CDR3 DNA reads as TGTGCCAGCAGTCGCTCACCCCCGGGACAGCCTCACAATGAGCAGTTCTTC. The complete variable domain, with remaining parts taken from reference TRBV25-1 and TRBJ2-1, reads EADIYQTPRYLVIGTGKKITLECSQTMGHDKMYWYQQDPGMELHLIHYSYGVNSTEKGDLSSESTVSRIRTEHFPLTLESARPSHTSQYLCASSRSPPGQPHNEQFFGPGTRLTVL.

This clonotype was recorded only once. The gene calls are TRBV10-3 and TRBJ1-1; 11 bases are a match to TRBD1. Germline values: CDR1 ENHRY, CDR2 SYGVKD. V was clipped by 4 bases and J by 4 bases; unmatched bases: 5. The CDR3 extends over 15 amino acids. CDR3 sequence: CAISGDRGVRTEAFF. In DNA, the CDR3 is TGTGCCATCAGTGGGGACAGGGGGGTTCGCACTGAAGCTTTCTTT.

This clonotype came up many times. The chain carries TRBV6-1 and TRBJ2-7, with 8 bases identical to TRBD2. J was trimmed by 4 bases and V by 6 bases; bases with no gene match: 8. The CDR3 is 14 amino acids. In germline, CDR1 is MNHNS, CDR2 SASEGT. CDR3 nucleotide sequence: TGTGCCAGCAGCGGGGGGGAAAGGAGTTACGAGCAGTACGTC. The encoded protein is CASSGGERSYEQYV.

This chain uses TRBV5-1 with TRBJ1-2, with D uncertain. The V end was cut by 0 bases, the J end by 3 bases, with 9 bases between. The CDR3 loop spans 14 amino acids. Germline V CDR1 and CDR2: SGHRS, YFSETQ. DNA of the CDR3: TGCGCCAGCAGCTTGGCAGAGACTCACTATGGCTACACCTTC. Protein sequence: CASSLAETHYGYTF.

The V and J genes are TRBV7-2 and TRBJ2-5; no reliable D call. This CDR3 region has 14 residues. Germline V CDR1 and CDR2: SGHTA, FQGNSA. V was pared by 3 bases and J by 2 bases, with 10 bases between. The CDR3 loop is CASSFTGRQETQYF. The CDR3 bases are TGTGCCAGCAGCTTTACGGGCCGACAAGAGACCCAGTACTTC.

This sequence joins TRBV9 and TRBJ2-3; D perhaps matches TRBD2 (5 bases). V shed 0 bases and J shed 0 bases, with 11 bases lying between them. Germline V gene lookup returns CDR1 SGDLS and CDR2 YYNGEE. The length of the CDR3 is 16 residues. CDR3 bases: TGTGCCAGCAGCGTAGACTTAGCGTTTAGCACAGATACGCAGTATTTT. Residues: CASSVDLAFSTDTQYF.

The rearrangement joins TRBV3-1 to TRBJ2-1; 12 bases align to TRBD1. Germline V gene lookup returns CDR1 LGHDT and CDR2 YNNKEL (reference sequence). With V trimmed by 3 bases and J by 0 bases, 12 bases remained unmatched. This CDR3 is built from 20 residues. CDR3 in DNA: TGTGCCAGCAGCCAGGGGGACAGGGGGCTCTATACTAGCTCCTACAATGAGCAGTTCTTC. Translation: CASSQGDRGLYTSSYNEQFF.

This chain joins TRBV9 and TRBJ1-1; D unresolved. The CDR3 loop spans 16 amino acids. Trimming stripped 0 bases from V and 5 bases from J, with 17 bases between. Germline CDR1 and CDR2: SGDLS and YYNGEE. The CDR3 loop reads CASSVGVVFMRTEAFF. In DNA, the CDR3 is TGTGCCAGCAGCGTAGGGGTGGTGTTCATGCGGACTGAAGCTTTCTTT.

This clonotype was seen a few times. The chain carries TRBV7-2 and TRBJ2-3; unclear D gene. There are 13 residues in the CDR3. Germline V gene lookup returns CDR1 SGHTA and CDR2 FQGNSA. V shed 3 bases and J shed 2 bases, with 6 bases lying between them. For the CDR3, the DNA is TGTGCCAGCAGCTTGGCGAACACAGATACGCAGTATTTT. The encoded protein is CASSLANTDTQYF.

This clonotype turned up a few times. The chain employs TRBV7-2 and TRBJ1-1, with D perhaps matching TRBD1 (5 bases). Per the germline V gene, CDR1 is SGHTA and CDR2 is FQGNSA. Trimming left V 5 bases short and J 4 bases short, with 14 bases between. The CDR3 covers 14 residues. The CDR3: CASSPRSGVTEAFF. The DNA for the CDR3 is TGTGCCAGCAGCCCCCGGTCGGGGGTCACTGAAGCTTTCTTT. The whole variable domain, remainder taken from reference TRBV7-2 and TRBJ1-1, is GAGVSQSPSNKVTEKGKDVELRCDPISGHTALYWYRQSLGQGLEFLIYFQGNSAPDKSGLPSDRFSAERTGGSVSTLTIQRTQQEDSAVYLCASSPRSGVTEAFFGQGTRLTVV.

The genes are TRBV20-1 and TRBJ2-7, with 8 bases that match TRBD2. This CDR3 comprises 15 residues. V trimming: 2 bases; J trimming: 4 bases; junction bases outside the gene matches: 10. Germline loops: CDR1 DFQATT, CDR2 SNEGSKA (reference sequence). CDR3 loop: CSARSNEREWYEQYF. The CDR3 DNA reads as TGCAGTGCTAGATCGAACGAGCGGGAGTGGTACGAGCAGTACTTC.

The genes are TRBV3-1 and TRBJ2-4; possible D gene TRBD2, 5 bases. V lost 3 bases and J lost 0, with 15 bases in between. Germline CDR1 reads LGHDT; CDR2 reads YNNKEL (reference sequence). This CDR3 is 17 amino acids long. CDR3: CASSQEAGILAKNIQYF. The CDR3 DNA follows: TGTGCCAGCAGCCAGGAGGCGGGTATCTTAGCCAAAAACATTCAGTACTTC.

This clonotype occurred a few times. This sequence joins TRBV24-1 and TRBJ1-2; possibly TRBD1 for D (5 bases). The CDR3 length is 15 residues. Trimming cost V 4 bases and J 4 bases, with 15 bases left between them. CDR1 is KGHDR and CDR2 is SFDVKD in the germline V gene. CDR3 amino acids: CATSDPHRDGYGYTF. CDR3 nucleotides: TGTGCCACCAGTGACCCGCACCGGGACGGCTATGGCTACACCTTC.

This clonotype was observed a handful of times. The junction and the germline gene differ at one end; a read error may be behind it. The rearrangement uses TRBV20-1 and TRBJ2-1; D is ambiguous. The CDR3 totals 14 residues. Germline V lookup: CDR1 DFQATT, CDR2 SNEGSKA (reference sequence). Written as DNA, the CDR3 is TGCAGTGCTAGAGAGGGCTTGCCCTACCATGAGCAGTTCTTC. This codes for CSAREGLPYHEQFF.

This clonotype was seen more than once but under ten times. CDR3 nucleotide sequence: TGTGCCAGCAGTTTAGAGGGGGTGGTGGCTAGCGGCTATAAGACAGATACGCAGTATTTT. This encodes CASSLEGVVASGYKTDTQYF. This rearrangement joins TRBV12-3 or TRBV12-4 to TRBJ2-3, with D possibly being TRBD2 (7 bases). This CDR3 has 20 residues. Trimming took 1 base from V and 3 from J, leaving 26 bases between them.

This clonotype was seen more than once but under ten times. The CDR3 spells CASSPLSGSEQPQHF. The CDR3 DNA is TGTGCCAGCTCACCACTCAGTGGTTCCGAGCAGCCCCAGCATTTT. The chain combines TRBV18 with TRBJ1-5; D unresolved. The CDR3 consists of 15 residues. Germline assignment: CDR1 KGHSH and CDR2 LQKENI. Trimming cost V 1 base and J 7 bases, with 14 bases left between them.